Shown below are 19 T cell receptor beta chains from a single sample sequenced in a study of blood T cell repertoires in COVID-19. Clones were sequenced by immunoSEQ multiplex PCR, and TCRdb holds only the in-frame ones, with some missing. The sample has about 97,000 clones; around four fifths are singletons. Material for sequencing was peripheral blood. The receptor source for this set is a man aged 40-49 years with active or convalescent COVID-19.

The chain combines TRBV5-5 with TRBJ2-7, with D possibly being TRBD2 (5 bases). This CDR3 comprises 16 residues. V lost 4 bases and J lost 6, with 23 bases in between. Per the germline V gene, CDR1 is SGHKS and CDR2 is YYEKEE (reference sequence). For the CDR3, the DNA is TGTGCCAGCAGCCCCACTCCTGGGAGTGGCCGGGGCGAGCAGTACTTC. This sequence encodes CASSPTPGSGRGEQYF.

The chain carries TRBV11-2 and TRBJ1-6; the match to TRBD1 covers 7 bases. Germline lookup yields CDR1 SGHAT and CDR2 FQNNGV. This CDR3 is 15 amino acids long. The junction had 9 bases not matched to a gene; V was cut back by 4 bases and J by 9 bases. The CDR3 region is CASSSLQGLGSPLHF. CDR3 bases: TGTGCCAGCAGCTCGTTACAGGGGTTGGGTTCACCCCTCCACTTT.

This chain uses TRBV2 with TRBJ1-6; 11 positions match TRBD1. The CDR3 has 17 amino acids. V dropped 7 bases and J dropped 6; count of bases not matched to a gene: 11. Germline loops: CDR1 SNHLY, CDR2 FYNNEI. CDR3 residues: CASILSPDRGLNSPLHF. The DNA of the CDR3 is TGTGCCAGCATCCTTTCCCCGGACAGGGGGCTTAATTCACCCCTCCACTTT.

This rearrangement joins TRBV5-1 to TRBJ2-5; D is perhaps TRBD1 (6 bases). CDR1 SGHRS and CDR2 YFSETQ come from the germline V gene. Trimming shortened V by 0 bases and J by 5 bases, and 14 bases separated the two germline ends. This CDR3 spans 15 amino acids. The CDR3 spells CASSLGSGVVETQYF. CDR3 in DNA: TGCGCCAGCAGCTTGGGCTCAGGGGTGGTTGAGACCCAGTACTTC. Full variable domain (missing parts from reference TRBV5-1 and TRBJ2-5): KAGVTQTPRYLIKTRGQQVTLSCSPISGHRSVSWYQQTPGQGLQFLFEYFSETQRNKGNFPGRFSGRQFSNSRSEMNVSTLELGDSALYLCASSLGSGVVETQYFGPGTRLLVL.

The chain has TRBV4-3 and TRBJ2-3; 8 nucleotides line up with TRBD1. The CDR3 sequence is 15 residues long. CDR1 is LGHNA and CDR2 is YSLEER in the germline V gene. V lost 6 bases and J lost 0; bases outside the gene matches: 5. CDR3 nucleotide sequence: TGCGCCAGCAGGCTCACAGGGGGTAGCACAGATACGCAGTATTTT. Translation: CASRLTGGSTDTQYF.

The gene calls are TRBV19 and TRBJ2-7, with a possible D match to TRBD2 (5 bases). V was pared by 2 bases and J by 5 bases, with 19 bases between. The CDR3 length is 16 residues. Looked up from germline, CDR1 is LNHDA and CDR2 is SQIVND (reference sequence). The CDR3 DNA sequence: TGTGCCAGTAGTATATATGAGGAGGCGGGCGTGGACGAGCAGTACTTC. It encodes CASSIYEEAGVDEQYF.

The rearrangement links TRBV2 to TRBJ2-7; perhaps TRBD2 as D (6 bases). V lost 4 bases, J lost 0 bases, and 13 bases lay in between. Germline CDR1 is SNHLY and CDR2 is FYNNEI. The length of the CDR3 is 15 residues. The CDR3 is CASSAGGAVSYEQYF. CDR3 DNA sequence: TGTGCCAGCAGTGCTGGCGGGGCCGTCTCCTACGAGCAGTACTTC.

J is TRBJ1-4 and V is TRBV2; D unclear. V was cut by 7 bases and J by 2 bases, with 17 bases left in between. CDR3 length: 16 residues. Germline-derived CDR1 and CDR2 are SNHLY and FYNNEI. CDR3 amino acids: CASTQPGLPTNEKLFF. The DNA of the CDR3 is TGTGCCAGCACCCAGCCCGGACTCCCGACTAATGAAAAACTGTTTTTT.

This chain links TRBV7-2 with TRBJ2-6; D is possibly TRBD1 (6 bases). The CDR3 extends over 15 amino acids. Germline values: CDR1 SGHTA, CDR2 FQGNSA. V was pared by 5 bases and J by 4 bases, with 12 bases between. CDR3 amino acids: CASSPTGSGANVLTF. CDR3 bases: TGTGCCAGCAGCCCAACAGGGTCCGGGGCCAACGTCCTGACTTTC.

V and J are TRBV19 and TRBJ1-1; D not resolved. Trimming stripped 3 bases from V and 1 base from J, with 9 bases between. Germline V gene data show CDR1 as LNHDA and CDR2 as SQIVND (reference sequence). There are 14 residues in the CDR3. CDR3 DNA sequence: TGTGCCAGTAGTATTCGTGAGAGGAACACTGAAGCTTTCTTT. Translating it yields CASSIRERNTEAFF.

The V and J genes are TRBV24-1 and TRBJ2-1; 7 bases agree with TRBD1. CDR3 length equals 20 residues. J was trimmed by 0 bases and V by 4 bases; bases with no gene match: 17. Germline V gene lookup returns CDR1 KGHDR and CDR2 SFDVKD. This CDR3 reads CATSDHLQGSVGSSYNEQFF. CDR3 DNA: TGTGCCACCAGTGACCACCTACAGGGGTCGGTGGGGAGCTCCTACAATGAGCAGTTCTTC.

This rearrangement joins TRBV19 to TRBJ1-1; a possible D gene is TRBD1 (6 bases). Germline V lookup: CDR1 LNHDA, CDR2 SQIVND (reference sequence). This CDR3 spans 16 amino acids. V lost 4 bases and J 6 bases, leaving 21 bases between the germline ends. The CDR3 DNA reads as TGTGCCAGTAGTAAGGGCTTAGCGGGGGGCGTCCCTGAAGCTTTCTTT. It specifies CASSKGLAGGVPEAFF.

CDR3 in amino acids: CASSLAGANYGYTF. DNA for the CDR3: TGTGCCAGCAGCTTAGCGGGAGCTAACTATGGCTACACCTTC. The rearrangement links TRBV7-2 to TRBJ1-2; unclear D gene. There are 14 residues in the CDR3. The V and J ends lost 0 bases and 0 bases respectively, with 5 bases between them. Per germline, CDR1 SGHTA and CDR2 FQGNSA.

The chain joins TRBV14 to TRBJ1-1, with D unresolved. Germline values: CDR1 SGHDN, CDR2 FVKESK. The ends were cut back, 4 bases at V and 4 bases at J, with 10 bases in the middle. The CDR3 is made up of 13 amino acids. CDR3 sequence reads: CASSRQSITEAFF. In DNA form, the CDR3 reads TGTGCCAGCAGCCGTCAGTCGATCACTGAAGCTTTCTTT. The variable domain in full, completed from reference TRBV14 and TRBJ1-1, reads EAGVTQFPSHSVIEKGQTVTLRCDPISGHDNLYWYRRVMGKEIKFLLHFVKESKQDESGMPNNRFLAERTGGTYSTLKVQPAELEDSGVYFCASSRQSITEAFFGQGTRLTVV.

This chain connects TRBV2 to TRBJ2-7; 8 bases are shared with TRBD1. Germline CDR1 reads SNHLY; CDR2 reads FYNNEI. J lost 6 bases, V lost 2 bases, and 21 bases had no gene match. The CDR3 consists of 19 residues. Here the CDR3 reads CASSETGQVRYSQKGEQYF. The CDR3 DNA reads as TGTGCCAGCAGTGAAACGGGACAGGTCCGGTATTCCCAAAAGGGCGAGCAGTACTTC.

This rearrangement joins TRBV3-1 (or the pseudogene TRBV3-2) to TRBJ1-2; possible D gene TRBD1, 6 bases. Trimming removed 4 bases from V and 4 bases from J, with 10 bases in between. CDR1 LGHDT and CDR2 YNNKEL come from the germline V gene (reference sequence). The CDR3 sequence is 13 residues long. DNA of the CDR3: TGTGCCAGCAGCCGCGGACAGACCTATGGCTACACCTTC. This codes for CASSRGQTYGYTF.

The CDR3 loop is CASSYQGTVNSPLHF. DNA for the CDR3: TGTGCCAGCAGTTATCAGGGGACAGTTAATTCACCCCTCCACTTT. The chain employs TRBV6-5 and TRBJ1-6, with 7 bases that match TRBD1. The CDR3 has 15 amino acids. V was pared by 3 bases and J by 6 bases, with 5 bases of the junction left unmatched. CDR1 is MNHEY, CDR2 SVGAGI, per germline.

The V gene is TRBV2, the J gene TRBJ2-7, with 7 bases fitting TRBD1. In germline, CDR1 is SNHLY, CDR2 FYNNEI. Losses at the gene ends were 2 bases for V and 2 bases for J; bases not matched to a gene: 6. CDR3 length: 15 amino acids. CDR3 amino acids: CASSETGTVPYEQYF. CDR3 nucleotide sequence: TGTGCCAGCAGTGAAACCGGGACAGTCCCCTACGAGCAGTACTTC.

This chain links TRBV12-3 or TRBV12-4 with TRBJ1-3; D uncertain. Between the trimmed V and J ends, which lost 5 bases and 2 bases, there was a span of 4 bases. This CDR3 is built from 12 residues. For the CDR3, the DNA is TGTGCCAGCAGTCCCGCTGGAAACACCATATATTTT. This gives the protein CASSPAGNTIYF.